This T cell receptor (beta chain) emerged from a study of T-cell reconstitution after alpha-beta-depleted transplantation in children. The germline gives CDR1 MNHEY, CDR2 SMNVEV (reference sequence). The CDR3 covers 14 residues. The ends were cut back, 8 bases at V and 6 bases at J, with 17 bases in the middle. Preparation of the TCRbeta library was carried out with unique molecular identifiers. TCRdb redid the calling of the PCR reads with MiXCR, one entry per CDR3 protein. The sample includes more than 550,000 distinct CDR3 sequences, approximately 10% of them seen just once. Specimen: PBMCs from the stem cell graft donor, collected from the stem cell graft. The gene calls are TRBV27 and TRBJ2-1; D assignment may be TRBD1 or TRBD2 (5 bases each). This TCR came from a human donor who donated a stem cell graft to a child with acute myeloid leukemia. The CDR3 DNA follows: TGTGCCAGCCGAGACCCCGGGACGATCAATGAGCAGTTCTTC. This sequence encodes CASRDPGTINEQFF.